These 19 T cell receptor beta chains share one sample of origin, sequenced in a study of blood T cell repertoires in COVID-19. Generated by immunoSEQ multiplex PCR, the TCRdb table keeps only in-frame clones and is missing some. The sample lists fewer than 250,000 clones; about nine tenths were seen once. What was sequenced was peripheral blood. The source is a man aged 30-40 years with COVID-19, enrolled during active disease.

The gene calls are TRBV5-5 and TRBJ1-5; D perhaps matches TRBD1 (6 bases). V lost 0 bases and J lost 2, with 12 bases in between. Germline V CDR1 and CDR2: SGHKS, YYEKEE (reference sequence). CDR3 length: 16 amino acids. The DNA for the CDR3 is TGTGCCAGCAGCTTGGACCTCAGGGGTGGCAATCAGCCCCAGCATTTT. This gives the protein CASSLDLRGGNQPQHF.

This clone was seen once. This chain links TRBV4-1 with TRBJ2-3; TRBD1 agrees at 11 bases. The CDR3 consists of 19 residues. V dropped 3 bases and J dropped 1; count of bases not matched to a gene: 12. Germline CDR1 and CDR2: MGHRA and YSYEKL. CDR3 in DNA: TGCGCCAGCAGCCACAGGACAGGGGGCATCCTCGGGGGCACAGATACGCAGTATTTT. This sequence encodes CASSHRTGGILGGTDTQYF.

J is TRBJ1-1 and V is TRBV6-5; 7 bases agree with TRBD1. This CDR3 is 15 amino acids long. V shed 7 bases and J 0 bases; nucleotides not matched to a gene: 8. Germline V gives CDR1 MNHEY, CDR2 SVGAGI. The CDR3 region has the DNA TGTGCCAGCAAAACAGGGGAGGAAATGAACACTGAAGCTTTCTTT. Translating gives CASKTGEEMNTEAFF.

The chain combines TRBV9 with TRBJ2-5; TRBD2 matches 14 bases. V was clipped by 3 bases and J by 1 base; unmatched bases: 2. The CDR3 length is 16 residues. CDR1 and CDR2 (germline): SGDLS, YYNGEE. The CDR3 DNA reads as TGTGCCAGCAGCGCTGGACTAGCGGGGGGCCAAGAGACCCAGTACTTC. It specifies CASSAGLAGGQETQYF.

The J gene is TRBJ2-1, the V gene TRBV14; TRBD2 agrees at 11 bases. This CDR3 is 15 amino acids long. CDR1 SGHDN and CDR2 FVKESK come from the germline V gene. Losses at the gene ends were 4 bases for V and 8 bases for J; bases not matched to a gene: 7. CDR3 amino acids: CASSRIAGGPDEQFF. The CDR3 bases are TGTGCCAGCAGCCGTATAGCGGGGGGGCCGGATGAGCAGTTCTTC.

The gene calls are TRBV7-9 and TRBJ1-4; 9 positions agree with TRBD1. Germline CDR1 reads SEHNR; CDR2 reads FQNEAQ (reference sequence). CDR3 length: 16 amino acids. V trimming: 5 bases; J trimming: 0 bases; junction bases outside the gene matches: 4. As DNA, the CDR3 is TGTGCCAGCAGCAGGGACAGGGCCCCAACTAATGAAAAACTGTTTTTT. This codes for CASSRDRAPTNEKLFF.

This chain joins TRBV27 and TRBJ2-7; TRBD1 might be the D (6 bases). V was trimmed by 10 bases and J by 3 bases, leaving 19 bases between them. This CDR3 region has 14 residues. Germline CDR1 MNHEY, CDR2 SMNVEV (reference sequence). DNA of the CDR3: TGTGCCATCCGGGGAAACGGACAGTACTACGAGCAGTACTTC. Translating it yields CAIRGNGQYYEQYF.

The rearrangement uses TRBV19 and TRBJ2-7, with TRBD1 matching 9 bases. Germline V gene sequence: CDR1 LNHDA, CDR2 SQIVND (reference sequence). Losses at the gene ends were 6 bases for V and 2 bases for J; bases not matched to a gene: 2. This CDR3 comprises 13 residues. The CDR3, as DNA: TGTGCCAGTAGCTGGACAGGGGCCTACGAGCAGTACTTC. Its translation: CASSWTGAYEQYF. Using reference TRBV19 and TRBJ2-7 for the parts outside the CDR3, the full variable domain is DGGITQSPKYLFRKEGQNVTLSCEQNLNHDAMYWYRQDPGQGLRLIYYSQIVNDFQKGDIAEGYSVSREKKESFPLTVTSAQKNPTAFYLCASSWTGAYEQYFGPGTRLTVT.

The chain employs TRBV3-1 (or the pseudogene TRBV3-2) and TRBJ2-1, with TRBD2 as a possible D gene (7 bases). The ends were cut back, 3 bases at V and 5 bases at J, with 14 bases in the middle. The CDR3 is made up of 15 amino acids. The germline gives CDR1 LGHDT, CDR2 YNNKEL (reference sequence). Here the CDR3 DNA reads TGTGCCAGCAGCCACGCGGGGGCCATAAACAATGAGCAGTTCTTC. Its protein product is CASSHAGAINNEQFF.

The V and J genes are TRBV7-2 and TRBJ1-5; a possible D gene is TRBD1 (6 bases). Germline CDR1 SGHTA, CDR2 FQGNSA. The V end was cut by 5 bases, the J end by 3 bases, with 17 bases between. The CDR3 has 16 amino acids. CDR3 sequence (DNA): TGTGCCAGCAGCCCAGAGGCACAGGGAAACAATCAGCCCCAGCATTTT. As protein: CASSPEAQGNNQPQHF.

The V call is TRBV6-5, the J call TRBJ1-1, with D possibly matching TRBD1 (5 bases). V lost 3 bases and J lost 1, with 9 bases in between. The CDR3 contains 14 residues. Germline CDR1 MNHEY, CDR2 SVGAGI. The CDR3 coding sequence is TGTGCCAGCAGTTATGGGGCAGAGAACACTGAAGCTTTCTTT. Residues: CASSYGAENTEAFF.

The V gene is TRBV5-1, the J gene TRBJ2-3; TRBD2 matches at 9 bases. Germline CDR1 and CDR2: SGHRS and YFSETQ. Trimming at V came to 4 bases and at J to 5 bases, leaving 14 bases not matched to a gene. This CDR3 region has 17 residues. CDR3 sequence (DNA): TGCGCCAGCAGCCAGACGGAGCGGGGGGTGGAGAGAGATACGCAGTATTTT. Protein: CASSQTERGVERDTQYF.

The chain is built from TRBV5-1 and TRBJ1-1, with a tentative D call TRBD1 (5 bases). CDR1 and CDR2 from the germline V gene are SGHRS and YFSETQ. This CDR3 spans 15 amino acids. Trimming pared 2 bases from V and 3 bases from J, leaving 14 bases between. The CDR3 bases are TGCGCCAGCAGCTTCTCAGGGTTTTCGGACACTGAAGCTTTCTTT. Amino acids: CASSFSGFSDTEAFF.

This chain connects TRBV30 to TRBJ1-6, with 7 bases matching TRBD1. V gave up 0 bases and J gave up 8 bases; unmatched junction bases: 4. The CDR3 has 14 amino acids. Germline CDR1 GTSNPN, CDR2 SVGIG (reference sequence). CDR3 coding DNA: TGTGCCTGGAGTGTCGGGACAGCCTATTCACCCCTCCACTTT. The encoded protein is CAWSVGTAYSPLHF.

The gene calls are TRBV11-2 and TRBJ2-1; 10 bases are a match to TRBD1. CDR3 size: 16 residues. Germline CDR1 is SGHAT and CDR2 is FQNNGV. Trimming removed 4 bases from V and 2 bases from J; junction bases left unmatched: 5. CDR3 amino acids: CASSSKGTGAYNEQFF. The CDR3 DNA follows: TGTGCCAGCAGCTCCAAGGGGACAGGGGCCTACAATGAGCAGTTCTTC.

The chain links TRBV4-1 to TRBJ2-1; 11 bases are a match to TRBD2. The V gene's germline CDR1 is MGHRA and CDR2 YSYEKL. The CDR3 is made up of 17 amino acids. The ends lost 1 base at V and 10 bases at J; junction bases unmatched: 12. Here the CDR3 DNA reads TGCGCCAGCAGCCAAGCAGATATCGGGACTAGCGGCTTGGAGCAGTTCTTC. This sequence encodes CASSQADIGTSGLEQFF.

The table lists this clone with a count of one. The V call is TRBV5-4, the J call TRBJ1-6; unclear D gene. The V and J ends lost 1 base and 6 bases respectively, with 14 bases between them. CDR1 is SGHNT, CDR2 YYREEE, per germline (reference sequence). This CDR3 has 16 amino acids. The DNA of the CDR3 is TGTGCCAGCAGCTTGTCCGGCCTTGCGGGTAATTCACCCCTCCACTTT. It translates to CASSLSGLAGNSPLHF.

The chain joins TRBV3-1 (or the pseudogene TRBV3-2) to TRBJ1-1; D is unclear. CDR3 length: 13 residues. The germline V gene has CDR1 LGHDT and CDR2 YNNKEL (reference sequence). The V end was cut by 0 bases, the J end by 7 bases, with 9 bases between. The CDR3 DNA reads as TGTGCCAGCAGCCAAGATGGGGAGGGTGAAGCTTTCTTT. Translated: CASSQDGEGEAFF.

This sequence joins TRBV6-5 and TRBJ1-6, with 7 nucleotides matching TRBD1. Germline CDR1 MNHEY, CDR2 SVGAGI. This CDR3 spans 15 amino acids. The junction had 7 bases not matched to a gene; V was cut back by 5 bases and J by 6 bases. This chain's CDR3 is CASSLKGAVNSPLHF. CDR3 in DNA: TGTGCCAGCAGTCTTAAGGGGGCGGTTAATTCACCCCTCCACTTT.